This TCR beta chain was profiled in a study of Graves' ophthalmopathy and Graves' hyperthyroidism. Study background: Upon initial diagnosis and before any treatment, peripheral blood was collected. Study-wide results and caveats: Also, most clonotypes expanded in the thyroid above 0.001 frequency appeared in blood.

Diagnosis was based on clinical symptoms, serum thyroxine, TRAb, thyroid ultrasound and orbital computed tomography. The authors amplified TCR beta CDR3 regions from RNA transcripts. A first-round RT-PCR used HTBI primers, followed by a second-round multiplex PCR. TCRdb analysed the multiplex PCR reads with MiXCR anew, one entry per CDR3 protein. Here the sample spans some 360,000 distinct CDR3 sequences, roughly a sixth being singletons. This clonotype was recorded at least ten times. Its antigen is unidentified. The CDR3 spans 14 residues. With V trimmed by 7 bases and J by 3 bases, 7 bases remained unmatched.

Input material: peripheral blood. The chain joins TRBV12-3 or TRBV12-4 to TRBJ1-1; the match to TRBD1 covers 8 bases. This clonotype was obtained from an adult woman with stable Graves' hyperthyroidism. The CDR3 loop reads CASTPTGEDTEAFF. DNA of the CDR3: TGTGCCAGCACTCCGACAGGGGAGGACACTGAAGCTTTCTTT.